A single sample gave rise to the 20 T cell receptor beta chains below, sequenced in a study of T cell responses to AZD1222 COVID-19 vaccine. Assay used: immunoSEQ multiplex PCR; TCRdb lists only in-frame clones, some missing. This sample yields roughly 93,000 clones, of which 89% are seen a single time; over 2.5% belongs to the top ten. Sample: peripheral blood, taken on day 0 of MenACWY control vaccination. The origin of the receptors is an adult in good health.

The V and J genes are TRBV6-2 or TRBV6-3 and TRBJ2-7; maybe TRBD2 (7 bases). Germline values: CDR1 MNHEY, CDR2 SVGEGT. V was trimmed by 0 bases and J by 0 bases, leaving 12 bases between them. The CDR3 has 16 residues. The CDR3 loop reads CASSYSFGGHSYEQYF. For the CDR3, the DNA is TGTGCCAGCAGTTACTCGTTCGGGGGGCACTCCTACGAGCAGTACTTC.

V is TRBV20-1 and J is TRBJ2-1, with 9 bases matching TRBD2. The CDR3 runs 17 residues. Germline V gene lookup returns CDR1 DFQATT and CDR2 SNEGSKA (reference sequence). The junction had 17 bases not matched to a gene; V was cut back by 3 bases and J by 8 bases. The DNA of the CDR3 is TGCAGTGCTAGTCGGGATACCGCGGGGGGGCCAATCGATGAGCAGTTCTTC. This gives the protein CSASRDTAGGPIDEQFF.

The CDR3 nucleotides are TGCGCCAGCAGCCAAGATATTAGGACAGGAGAGACCCAGTACTTC. Amino acids: CASSQDIRTGETQYF. This chain joins TRBV4-3 and TRBJ2-5, with 7 bases identical to TRBD1. The CDR3 is made up of 15 amino acids. The junction had 5 bases not matched to a gene; V was cut back by 0 bases and J by 4 bases. Germline V gives CDR1 LGHNA, CDR2 YSLEER.

V gene TRBV9 combines with J gene TRBJ2-7, with D possibly being TRBD1 or TRBD2 (6 bases each). CDR1 is SGDLS and CDR2 is YYNGEE in the germline V gene. V lost 3 bases and J lost 3, with 19 bases in between. This CDR3 is 16 amino acids long. In DNA form, the CDR3 reads TGTGCCAGCAGCGCCGGCGGGACAATCGATCTCTACGAGCAGTACTTC. It specifies CASSAGGTIDLYEQYF.

This clone was seen only once. The chain uses TRBV7-2 and TRBJ2-1; D perhaps matches TRBD1 (5 bases). The CDR3 runs 13 residues. Looked up from germline, CDR1 is SGHTA and CDR2 is FQGNSA. Trimming took 5 bases from V and 6 from J, leaving 11 bases between them. For the CDR3, the DNA is TGTGCCAGCAGCCCCGGACACCGCAATGAGCAGTTCTTC. Its translation is CASSPGHRNEQFF.

The chain joins TRBV19 to TRBJ2-3, with 9 positions matching TRBD2. There are 16 residues in the CDR3. Germline trimming cut 6 bases from V and 1 base from J; bases unmatched to any gene: 8. Per germline, CDR1 LNHDA and CDR2 SQIVND (reference sequence). The CDR3 coding sequence is TGTGCCAGTAGGGACGCGGGGGGGGCTCGCACAGATACGCAGTATTTT. As protein: CASRDAGGARTDTQYF.

The genes are TRBV28 and TRBJ2-3; a weak D match, TRBD2 (6 bases). Germline V gives CDR1 MDHEN, CDR2 SYDVKM. The V and J ends lost 5 bases and 6 bases respectively, with 21 bases between them. The CDR3 consists of 16 residues. DNA for the CDR3: TGTGCCAGCAGTCCCTCTCCGACTAGATTAGGGGATACGCAGTATTTT. Its protein is CASSPSPTRLGDTQYF.

This clone has just a few counts. The V gene is TRBV5-1, the J gene TRBJ1-1; possible D gene TRBD1, 6 bases. CDR3 length: 15 residues. V lost 0 bases, J lost 8 bases, and 17 bases lay in between. Germline V gene lookup returns CDR1 SGHRS and CDR2 YFSETQ. Here the CDR3 reads CASSLATLRGQEAFF. CDR3 bases: TGCGCCAGCAGCTTGGCCACACTACGGGGGCAGGAAGCTTTCTTT.

The CDR3 loop is CASVATWAGGFNGYTF. The CDR3 DNA reads TGTGCTAGTGTCGCTACTTGGGCAGGGGGATTCAATGGCTACACCTTC. This chain joins TRBV12-5 and TRBJ1-2; 7 bases match TRBD1. This CDR3 contains 16 residues. Trimming cost V 7 bases and J 6 bases; bases outside gene matches: 17. Germline lookup yields CDR1 LGHNT and CDR2 FRNRAP.

The chain has TRBV11-3 and TRBJ1-1, with D maybe TRBD1 (5 bases). Deletions cut 1 base from V and 7 bases from J, with 10 bases between. Looked up from germline, CDR1 is SGHNT and CDR2 is YENEEA. The CDR3 runs to 13 residues. The DNA for the CDR3 is TGTGCCAGCAGCTTAGCGGGACGGGGTGAAGCTTTCTTT. This codes for CASSLAGRGEAFF.

This chain links TRBV7-7 with TRBJ2-5, with 10 bases identical to TRBD1. Germline lookup yields CDR1 SSHAT and CDR2 FNYEAQ (reference sequence). V was clipped by 5 bases and J by 5 bases; unmatched bases: 11. The CDR3 length is 16 residues. CDR3 sequence reads: CASSPGRQGASETQYF. The CDR3 DNA reads TGTGCCAGCAGCCCCGGGAGACAGGGGGCATCTGAGACCCAGTACTTC.

This clone showed up just a few times. CDR3 sequence (DNA): TGCGCCAGCAGCACCGCGACAGGGACCTACACTGAAGCTTTCTTT. Translation: CASSTATGTYTEAFF. V and J are TRBV4-1 and TRBJ1-1, with 7 bases fitting TRBD1. V dropped 5 bases and J dropped 3; count of bases not matched to a gene: 9. This CDR3 comprises 15 residues. Germline CDR1 reads MGHRA; CDR2 reads YSYEKL.

Notes on this clone: The CDR3 does not end in the conserved phenylalanine or tryptophan, so this is likely a read error. No DNA is shown, since the ends of the CDR3 on it are uncertain; the CDR3 is the one TCRdb lists. V and J are TRBV28 and TRBJ2-7; TRBD1 is the table's D call and was not checked against the DNA. Germline V gene data show CDR1 as MDHEN and CDR2 as SYDVKM. The CDR3 has 12 amino acids, counting both end residues. CDR3 sequence reads: CASSLQGQPAGY.

V gene TRBV12-3 or TRBV12-4 combines with J gene TRBJ1-2; D might be TRBD1 (5 bases). Trimming left V 6 bases short and J 8 bases short, with 13 bases between. The CDR3 totals 12 residues. Here the CDR3 DNA reads TGTGCCAGCAGCCAGGGCCTCGAGGGCTACACCTTC. It translates to CASSQGLEGYTF.

The chain uses TRBV6-6 and TRBJ1-2; 8 positions match TRBD1. After removal of 5 bases from V and 4 bases from J, the junction contained 9 bases not matched to a gene. The CDR3 covers 15 residues. CDR1 MNHNY and CDR2 SVGAGI come from the germline V gene (reference sequence). As DNA, the CDR3 is TGTGCCAGCAGTACGATAAGACAGGGGTCCTATGGCTACACCTTC. It specifies CASSTIRQGSYGYTF.

This clone was seen a few times. The chain has TRBV4-3 and TRBJ2-3; the match to TRBD2 covers 13 bases. The trim removed 0 bases at V and 0 bases at J, leaving 9 bases unmatched. The germline CDR1 and CDR2 sequences are LGHNA and YSLEER. The CDR3 has 20 residues. The CDR3 sequence is CASSQDGGLAGFPSTDTQYF. The CDR3 region has the DNA TGCGCCAGCAGCCAAGATGGGGGACTAGCGGGGTTTCCCAGCACAGATACGCAGTATTTT.

The J gene is TRBJ1-1, the V gene TRBV13; D is perhaps TRBD1 (6 bases). V lost 3 bases and J 2 bases, leaving 10 bases between the germline ends. The CDR3 totals 14 residues. The germline gives CDR1 PRHDT, CDR2 FYEKMQ (reference sequence). CDR3 nucleotide sequence: TGTGCCAGCAGCTTGGGACAACGTAACACTGAAGCTTTCTTT. This sequence encodes CASSLGQRNTEAFF.

The V and J genes are TRBV18 and TRBJ2-7; 7 positions match TRBD2. The junction had 6 bases not matched to a gene; V was cut back by 2 bases and J by 2 bases. This CDR3 region has 15 residues. CDR1 is KGHSH and CDR2 is LQKENI in the germline V gene. The DNA for the CDR3 is TGTGCCAGCTCACCAGGCGGGGGAAACACCTACGAGCAGTACTTC. Protein: CASSPGGGNTYEQYF. Looking up the rest from reference TRBV18 and TRBJ2-7 gives the full variable domain: NAGVMQNPRHLVRRRGQEARLRCSPMKGHSHVYWYRQLPEEGLKFMVYLQKENIIDESGMPKERFSAEFPKEGPSILRIQQVVRGDSAAYFCASSPGGGNTYEQYFGPGTRLTVT.

The chain joins TRBV3-1 (or the pseudogene TRBV3-2) to TRBJ1-1; a weak D match, TRBD1 (5 bases). CDR1 LGHDT and CDR2 YNNKEL come from the germline V gene (reference sequence). The CDR3 runs to 15 residues. V lost 6 bases and J 1 base, leaving 15 bases between the germline ends. The CDR3 coding sequence is TGTGCCAGCAGTGGGGTCGGGACGGGGAACACTGAAGCTTTCTTT. The encoded protein is CASSGVGTGNTEAFF.

The V gene is TRBV5-4, the J gene TRBJ1-2, with D unclear. Deletions cut 4 bases from V and 4 bases from J, with 8 bases between. Germline assignment: CDR1 SGHNT and CDR2 YYREEE (reference sequence). The CDR3 has 12 amino acids. CDR3 in DNA: TGTGCCAGCAGCCAGGACCGCTATGGCTACACCTTC. Translating gives CASSQDRYGYTF.